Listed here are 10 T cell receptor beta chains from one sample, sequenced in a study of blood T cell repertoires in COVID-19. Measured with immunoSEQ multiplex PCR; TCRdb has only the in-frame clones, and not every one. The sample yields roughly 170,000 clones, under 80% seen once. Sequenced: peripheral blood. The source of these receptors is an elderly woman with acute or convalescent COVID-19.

The CDR3 loop is CASTPAGANTEAFF. CDR3 in DNA: TGTGCCAGCACCCCGGCGGGCGCGAACACTGAAGCTTTCTTT. The chain combines TRBV27 with TRBJ1-1, with unresolved D. Trimming took 7 bases from V and 1 from J, leaving 13 bases between them. CDR1 is MNHEY and CDR2 is SMNVEV in the germline V gene (reference sequence). The CDR3 extends over 14 amino acids.

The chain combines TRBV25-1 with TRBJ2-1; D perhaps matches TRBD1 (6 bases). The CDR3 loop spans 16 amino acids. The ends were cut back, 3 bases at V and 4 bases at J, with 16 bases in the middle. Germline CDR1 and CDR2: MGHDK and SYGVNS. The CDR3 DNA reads TGTGCCAGCAGTGATCGGTGGACGGGGACATACAATGAGCAGTTCTTC. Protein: CASSDRWTGTYNEQFF.

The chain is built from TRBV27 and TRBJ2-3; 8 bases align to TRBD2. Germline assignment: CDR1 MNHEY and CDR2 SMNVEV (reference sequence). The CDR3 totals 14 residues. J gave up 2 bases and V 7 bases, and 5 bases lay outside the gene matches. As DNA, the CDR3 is TGTGCCAGCATGAGGCGGGAGGTCACAGATACGCAGTATTTT. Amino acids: CASMRREVTDTQYF.

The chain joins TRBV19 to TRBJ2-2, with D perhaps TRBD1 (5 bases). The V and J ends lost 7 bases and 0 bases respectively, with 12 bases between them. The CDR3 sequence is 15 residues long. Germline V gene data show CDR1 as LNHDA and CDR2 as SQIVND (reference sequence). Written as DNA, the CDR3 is TGTGCCAGTATTAAGGACACCGCGAACACCGGGGAGCTGTTTTTT. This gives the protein CASIKDTANTGELFF.

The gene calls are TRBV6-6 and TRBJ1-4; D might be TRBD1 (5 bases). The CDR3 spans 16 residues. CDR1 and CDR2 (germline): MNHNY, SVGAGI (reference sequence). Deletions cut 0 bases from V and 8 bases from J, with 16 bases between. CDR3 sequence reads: CASSYSSTRGREKLFF. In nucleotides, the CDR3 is TGTGCCAGCAGTTACTCGTCGACACGGGGGAGGGAAAAACTGTTTTTT.

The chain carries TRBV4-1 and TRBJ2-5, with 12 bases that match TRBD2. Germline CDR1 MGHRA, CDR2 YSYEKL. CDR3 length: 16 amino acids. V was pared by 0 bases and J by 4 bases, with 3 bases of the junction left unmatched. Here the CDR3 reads CASSQETSGRSETQYF. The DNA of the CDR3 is TGCGCCAGCAGCCAAGAAACTAGCGGGAGGTCAGAGACCCAGTACTTC.

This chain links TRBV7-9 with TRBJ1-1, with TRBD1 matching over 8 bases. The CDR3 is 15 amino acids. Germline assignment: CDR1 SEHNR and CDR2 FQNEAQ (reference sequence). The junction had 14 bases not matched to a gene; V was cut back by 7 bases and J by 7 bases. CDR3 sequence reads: CASNPSNRGWNEAFF. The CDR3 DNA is TGTGCCAGCAACCCGTCAAACAGGGGGTGGAATGAAGCTTTCTTT. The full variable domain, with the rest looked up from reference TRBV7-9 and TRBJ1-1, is DTGVSQNPRHKITKRGQNVTFRCDPISEHNRLYWYRQTLGQGPEFLTYFQNEAQLEKSRLLSDRFSAERPKGSFSTLEIQRTEQGDSAMYLCASNPSNRGWNEAFFGQGTRLTVV.

The CDR3 region has the DNA TGTGCCAGCAGCTTAGAACTAGCGGGAACCGCCTACGAGCAGTACTTC. Its translation: CASSLELAGTAYEQYF. The gene calls are TRBV11-3 and TRBJ2-7; 10 bases align to TRBD2. CDR3 length: 16 amino acids. Trimming took 0 bases from V and 2 from J; bases not matched to a gene: 4. The germline V gene encodes CDR1 SGHNT and CDR2 YENEEA.

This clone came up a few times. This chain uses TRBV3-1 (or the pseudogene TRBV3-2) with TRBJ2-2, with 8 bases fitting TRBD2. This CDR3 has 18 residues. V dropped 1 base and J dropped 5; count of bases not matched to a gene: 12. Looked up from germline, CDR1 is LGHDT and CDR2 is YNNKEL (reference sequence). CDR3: CASSQATSGRGRTGELFF. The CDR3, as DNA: TGTGCCAGCAGCCAAGCCACCAGCGGGAGAGGGAGGACCGGGGAGCTGTTTTTT.

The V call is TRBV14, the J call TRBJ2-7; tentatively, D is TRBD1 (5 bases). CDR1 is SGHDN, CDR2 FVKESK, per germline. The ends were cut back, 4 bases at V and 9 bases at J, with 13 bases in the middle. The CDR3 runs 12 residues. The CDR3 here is CASSREGAGQYF. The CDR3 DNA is TGTGCCAGCAGCCGAGAAGGGGCAGGGCAGTACTTC.